This passage covers 5 T cell receptor beta chains from one sample sequenced in a study of T cell responses to AZD1222 COVID-19 vaccine (dated by TCRdb to the early 2020s). Libraries came from the immunoSEQ multiplex PCR assay. This is the immuneACCESS table as TCRdb keeps it, with only in-frame sequences that have V and J called. A part of the clones is gone; compared with another copy, unresolved V genes explain less than half, and the rest is unexplained. Present in this sample are about 130,000 clones, 84% of which were seen just once. Clones ranked in the top ten supply about 4% of the sample. Sample time point, as interpreted from the label and publication: baseline before first vaccination. This sample comprised peripheral blood, obtained on day 0 of AZD1222 vaccination. The source is an adult in good health.

The genes are TRBV6-5 and TRBJ2-5; D may correspond to TRBD1 or TRBD2 (5 bases each). The germline V gene encodes CDR1 MNHEY and CDR2 SVGAGI. This CDR3 contains 15 residues. Trimming removed 6 bases from V and 0 bases from J, with 14 bases in between. The CDR3 DNA is TGTGCCAGCAGACAACCCTCGGGACACCAAGAGACCCAGTACTTC. This translates into CASRQPSGHQETQYF.

The rearrangement uses TRBV28 and TRBJ2-7; 7 bases align to TRBD1. The germline CDR1 and CDR2 sequences are MDHEN and SYDVKM. CDR3 length equals 18 residues. The J segment lost 4 bases and the V segment lost 6 bases, leaving 21 bases of the junction unmatched. CDR3 DNA: TGTGCCAGCAGACTAACCCGGGACAGTATAATAGGGTCGTACGAGCAGTACTTC. Protein product: CASRLTRDSIIGSYEQYF.

This clone was counted a few times. J is TRBJ1-2 and V is TRBV5-1; D gene unclear. Between the trimmed V and J ends, which lost 2 bases and 5 bases, there was a span of 10 bases. Germline values: CDR1 SGHRS, CDR2 YFSETQ. The length of the CDR3 is 13 residues. The CDR3 sequence is CASSFSTAYGYTF. CDR3 sequence (DNA): TGCGCCAGCAGCTTCTCCACCGCGTATGGCTACACCTTC.

A single count supports this clone. The rearrangement links TRBV5-1 to TRBJ2-7; TRBD2 matches at 14 bases. This CDR3 contains 18 residues. V lost 4 bases to trimming and J lost 0 bases; unmatched junction nucleotides: 9. The germline V gene has CDR1 SGHRS and CDR2 YFSETQ. The CDR3: CASSVTGTSGGHSYEQYF. CDR3 DNA: TGCGCCAGCAGCGTTACCGGGACTAGCGGGGGACACTCCTACGAGCAGTACTTC.

This clone was detected many times. The chain joins TRBV7-9 to TRBJ1-1, with 10 bases fitting TRBD1. Unmatched junction bases numbered 12, after V lost 5 bases and J lost 3 bases. Germline V lookup: CDR1 SEHNR, CDR2 FQNEAQ (reference sequence). The CDR3 is 17 residues long. The DNA for the CDR3 is TGTGCCAGCAGCGAAAGACAGGGGGCGGAGGAGGACACTGAAGCTTTCTTT. This encodes CASSERQGAEEDTEAFF.